This T cell receptor beta chain was identified in a study of control samples from healthy donors and cancer patients. The CDR3 is made up of 14 amino acids. V shed 5 bases and J shed 8 bases, with 15 bases lying between them. Per the germline V gene, CDR1 is SNHLY and CDR2 is FYNNEI. Libraries were prepared by immunoSEQ multiplex PCR; TCRdb keeps only in-frame clonotypes and omits some of them. The table includes around 100,000 clones, roughly 92% detected once. Sequencing was done on a sample of blood. J is TRBJ1-4 and V is TRBV2; TRBD1 might be the D (5 bases). The sequence was obtained from a human donor in good health. The donor label of this sample is uncertain. As DNA, the CDR3 is TGTGCCAGCAGTATCGGGGCTGGCGGGGAAAAACTGTTTTTT. Its translation is CASSIGAGGEKLFF.